This T cell receptor beta chain originates from a study of blood T cell repertoires in COVID-19. Study-level information: Donors in the United States, Italy and Spain gave samples during acute or convalescent COVID-19. In each case, the material was cDNA or gDNA derived from T cells, B-cell-depleted T cells, or PBMCs.

Methods used by the authors: Reference gene primer amplification yielded estimated nucleated cell counts. Assay: immunoSEQ multiplex PCR; the TCRdb copy retains only in-frame clones and omits some. The DNA was the basis for D and trimming; V, J and clone size are from that table. The sample consists of 150,000 to 250,000 clones, about 80% of them appearing once. V was shortened by 0 bases and J by 2 bases, with 8 bases between the two germline ends. Per germline, CDR1 LNHDA and CDR2 SQIVND (reference sequence). The length of the CDR3 is 15 residues. Sequenced sample: peripheral blood. This TCR was recovered from a human donor with acute or convalescent COVID-19. The donor label of this sample is uncertain. This chain connects TRBV19 to TRBJ2-1; possibly TRBD1 for D (6 bases). In DNA, the CDR3 is TGTGCCAGTAGTATAGACGGACAGACCTACAATGAGCAGTTCTTC. This encodes CASSIDGQTYNEQFF.